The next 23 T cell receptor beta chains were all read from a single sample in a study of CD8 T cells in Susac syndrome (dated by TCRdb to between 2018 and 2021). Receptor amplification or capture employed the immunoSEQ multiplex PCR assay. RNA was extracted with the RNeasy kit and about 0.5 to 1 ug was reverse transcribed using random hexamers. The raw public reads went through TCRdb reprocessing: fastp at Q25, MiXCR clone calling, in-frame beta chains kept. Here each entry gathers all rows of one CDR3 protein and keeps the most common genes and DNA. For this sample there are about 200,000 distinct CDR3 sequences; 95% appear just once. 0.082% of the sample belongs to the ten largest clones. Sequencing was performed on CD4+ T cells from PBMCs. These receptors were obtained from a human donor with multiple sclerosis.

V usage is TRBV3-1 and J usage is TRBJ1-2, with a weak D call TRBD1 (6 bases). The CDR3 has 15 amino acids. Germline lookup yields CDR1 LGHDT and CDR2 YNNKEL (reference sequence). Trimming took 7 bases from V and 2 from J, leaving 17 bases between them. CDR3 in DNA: TGTGCCAGCACCCGAAGTGAGACAGGCAACTATGGCTACACCTTC. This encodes CASTRSETGNYGYTF.

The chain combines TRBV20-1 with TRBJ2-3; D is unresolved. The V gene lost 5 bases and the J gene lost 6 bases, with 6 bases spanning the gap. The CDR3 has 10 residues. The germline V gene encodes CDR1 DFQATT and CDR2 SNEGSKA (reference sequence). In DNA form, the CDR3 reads TGCAGTGCTGAAGCGGATACGCAGTATTTT. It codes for CSAEADTQYF.

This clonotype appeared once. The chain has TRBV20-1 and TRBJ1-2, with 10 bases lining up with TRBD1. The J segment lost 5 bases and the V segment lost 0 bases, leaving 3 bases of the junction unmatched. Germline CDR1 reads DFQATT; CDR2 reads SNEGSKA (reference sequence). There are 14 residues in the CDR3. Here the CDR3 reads CSARDMDRGYGYTF. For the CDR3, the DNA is TGCAGTGCTAGAGATATGGACAGGGGGTATGGCTACACCTTC.

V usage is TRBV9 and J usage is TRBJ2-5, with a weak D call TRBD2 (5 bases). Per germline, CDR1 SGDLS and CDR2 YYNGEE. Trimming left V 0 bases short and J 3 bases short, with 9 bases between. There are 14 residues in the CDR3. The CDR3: CASSVAGVEETQYF. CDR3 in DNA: TGTGCCAGCAGCGTAGCCGGGGTGGAAGAGACCCAGTACTTC. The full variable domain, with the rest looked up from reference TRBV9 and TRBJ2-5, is DSGVTQTPKHLITATGQRVTLRCSPRSGDLSVYWYQQSLDQGLQFLIQYYNGEERAKGNILERFSAQQFPDLHSELNLSSLELGDSALYFCASSVAGVEETQYFGPGTRLLVL.

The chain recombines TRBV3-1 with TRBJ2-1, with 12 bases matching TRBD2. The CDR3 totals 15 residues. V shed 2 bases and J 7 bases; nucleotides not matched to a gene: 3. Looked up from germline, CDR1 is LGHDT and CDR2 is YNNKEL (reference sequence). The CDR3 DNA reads TGTGCCAGCAGCCAACTAGCGGGGGGGATGAATGAGCAGTTCTTC. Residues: CASSQLAGGMNEQFF.

CDR3 region: CASSIPGTGKRQYF. The DNA of the CDR3 is TGTGCCAGCAGCATCCCCGGGACAGGTAAAAGGCAGTACTTC. The rearrangement joins TRBV7-8 to TRBJ2-7, with TRBD1 matching 8 bases. Germline V lookup: CDR1 SGHVS, CDR2 FQNEAQ. V lost 5 bases and J lost 9; bases outside the gene matches: 12. The CDR3 covers 14 residues.

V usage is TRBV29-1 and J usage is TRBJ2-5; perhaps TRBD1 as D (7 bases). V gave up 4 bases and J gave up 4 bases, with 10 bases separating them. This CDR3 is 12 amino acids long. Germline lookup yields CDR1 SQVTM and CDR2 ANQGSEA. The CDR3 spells CSVGQGLETQYF. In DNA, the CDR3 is TGCAGCGTTGGACAGGGACTAGAGACCCAGTACTTC.

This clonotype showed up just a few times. The CDR3 protein is CASSLTPDTQYF. The CDR3 DNA reads as TGTGCCAGCAGTCTCACCCCAGATACGCAGTATTTT. The gene calls are TRBV12-3 or TRBV12-4 and TRBJ2-3; D remains unclear. Between the trimmed V and J ends, which lost 5 bases and 4 bases, there was a span of 7 bases. The CDR3 spans 12 residues.

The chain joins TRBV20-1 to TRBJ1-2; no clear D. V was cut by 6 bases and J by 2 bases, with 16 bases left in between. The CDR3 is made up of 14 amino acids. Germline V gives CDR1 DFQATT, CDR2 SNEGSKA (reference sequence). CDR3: CSATRLEDNYGYTF. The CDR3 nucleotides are TGCAGTGCGACGCGGCTCGAGGACAACTATGGCTACACCTTC.

DNA of the CDR3: TGTGCCAGCAGCCCCCGACAGGGGGACACAGATACGCAGTATTTT. Its protein is CASSPRQGDTDTQYF. This chain connects TRBV9 to TRBJ2-3; 9 positions agree with TRBD1. The CDR3 is 15 residues long. V was pared by 4 bases and J by 2 bases, with 5 bases of the junction left unmatched. CDR1 SGDLS and CDR2 YYNGEE come from the germline V gene.

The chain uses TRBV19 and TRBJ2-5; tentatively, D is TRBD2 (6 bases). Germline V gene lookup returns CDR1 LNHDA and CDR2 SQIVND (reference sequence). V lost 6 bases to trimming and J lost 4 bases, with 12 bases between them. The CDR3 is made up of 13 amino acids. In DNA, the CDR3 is TGTGCCAGTAGGTCGGAGGGTCCAGAGACCCAGTACTTC. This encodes CASRSEGPETQYF.

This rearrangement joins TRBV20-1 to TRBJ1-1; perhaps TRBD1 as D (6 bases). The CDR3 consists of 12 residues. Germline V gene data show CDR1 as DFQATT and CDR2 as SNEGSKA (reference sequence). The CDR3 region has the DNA TGCAAAGCAGGGGACTTGAACACTGAAGCTTTCTTT. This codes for CKAGDLNTEAFF.

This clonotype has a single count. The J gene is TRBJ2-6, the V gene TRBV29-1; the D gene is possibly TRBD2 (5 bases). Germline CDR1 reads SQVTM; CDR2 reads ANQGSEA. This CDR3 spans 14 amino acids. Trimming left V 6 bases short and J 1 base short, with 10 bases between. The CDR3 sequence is CSVYRDSGANVLTF. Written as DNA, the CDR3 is TGCAGCGTGTATCGGGATTCTGGGGCCAACGTCCTGACTTTC.

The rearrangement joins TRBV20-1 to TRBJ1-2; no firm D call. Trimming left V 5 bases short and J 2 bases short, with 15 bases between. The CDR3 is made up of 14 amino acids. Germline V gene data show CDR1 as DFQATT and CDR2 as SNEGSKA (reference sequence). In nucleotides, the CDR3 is TGCAGTGCTGATAGGGCGGGAGGCAACTATGGCTACACCTTC. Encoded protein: CSADRAGGNYGYTF.

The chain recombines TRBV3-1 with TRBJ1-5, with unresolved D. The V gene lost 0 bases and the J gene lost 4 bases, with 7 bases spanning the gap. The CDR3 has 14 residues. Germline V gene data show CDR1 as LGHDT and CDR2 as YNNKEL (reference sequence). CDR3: CASSQDSRNQPQHF. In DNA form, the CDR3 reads TGTGCCAGCAGCCAAGATAGTCGGAATCAGCCCCAGCATTTT.

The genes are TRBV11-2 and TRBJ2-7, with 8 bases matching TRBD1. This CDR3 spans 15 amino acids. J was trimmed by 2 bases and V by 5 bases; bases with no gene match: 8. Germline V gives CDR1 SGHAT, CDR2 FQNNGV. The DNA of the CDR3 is TGTGCCAGCAGCCCGACAGGGGTAAAACCCTACGAGCAGTACTTC. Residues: CASSPTGVKPYEQYF. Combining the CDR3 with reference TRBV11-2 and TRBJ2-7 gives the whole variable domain EAGVAQSPRYKIIEKRQSVAFWCNPISGHATLYWYQQILGQGPKLLIQFQNNGVVDDSQLPKDRFSAERLKGVDSTLKIQPAKLEDSAVYLCASSPTGVKPYEQYFGPGTRLTVT.

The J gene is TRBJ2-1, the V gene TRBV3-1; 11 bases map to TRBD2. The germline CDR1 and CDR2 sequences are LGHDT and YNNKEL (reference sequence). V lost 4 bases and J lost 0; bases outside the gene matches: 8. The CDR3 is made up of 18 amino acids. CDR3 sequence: CASSPGTSGAYSYNEQFF. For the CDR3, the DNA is TGTGCCAGCAGCCCCGGGACTAGCGGAGCGTACTCCTACAATGAGCAGTTCTTC.

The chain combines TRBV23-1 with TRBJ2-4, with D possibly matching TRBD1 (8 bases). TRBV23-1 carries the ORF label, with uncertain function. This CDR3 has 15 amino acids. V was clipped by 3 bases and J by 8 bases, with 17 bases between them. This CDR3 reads CASSQIDRGGDIQYF. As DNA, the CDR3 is TGCGCCAGCAGTCAGATAGACAGGGGAGGGGACATTCAGTACTTC.

The CDR3 sequence: CSASLDGYTF. The DNA of the CDR3 is TGCAGTGCTAGTTTGGATGGCTACACCTTC. The chain recombines TRBV20-1 with TRBJ1-2; D not resolved. The CDR3 contains 10 residues. The germline V gene has CDR1 DFQATT and CDR2 SNEGSKA (reference sequence). V was clipped by 3 bases and J by 6 bases, with 5 bases between them.

The CDR3 loop is CASSVGLTGEQYF. CDR3 sequence (DNA): TGTGCCAGCAGCGTAGGCCTTACCGGCGAGCAGTACTTC. V is TRBV9 and J is TRBJ2-7; D is unclear. CDR1 and CDR2 from the germline V gene are SGDLS and YYNGEE. V gave up 0 bases and J gave up 6 bases, with 10 bases separating them. CDR3 length: 13 residues. Together with reference TRBV9 and TRBJ2-7, the CDR3 gives the full variable domain: DSGVTQTPKHLITATGQRVTLRCSPRSGDLSVYWYQQSLDQGLQFLIQYYNGEERAKGNILERFSAQQFPDLHSELNLSSLELGDSALYFCASSVGLTGEQYFGPGTRLTVT.

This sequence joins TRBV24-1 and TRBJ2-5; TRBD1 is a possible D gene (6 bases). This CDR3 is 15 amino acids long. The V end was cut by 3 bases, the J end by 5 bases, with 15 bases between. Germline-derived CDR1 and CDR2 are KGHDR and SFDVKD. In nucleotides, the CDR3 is TGTGCCACCAGTGATGGCAGGGGATTGGGGGAGACCCAGTACTTC. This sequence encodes CATSDGRGLGETQYF.

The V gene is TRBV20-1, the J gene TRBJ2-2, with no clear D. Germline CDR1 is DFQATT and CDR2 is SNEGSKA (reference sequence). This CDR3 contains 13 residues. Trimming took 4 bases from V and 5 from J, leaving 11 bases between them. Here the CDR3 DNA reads TGCAGTGCTACTCACAGATCGACCGGGGAGCTGTTTTTT. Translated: CSATHRSTGELFF.

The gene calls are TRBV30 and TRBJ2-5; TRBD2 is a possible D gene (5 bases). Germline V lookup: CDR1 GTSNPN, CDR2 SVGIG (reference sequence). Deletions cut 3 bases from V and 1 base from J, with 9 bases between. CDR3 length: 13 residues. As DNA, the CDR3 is TGTGCCTGGAGACGGGGATCCCAAGAGACCCAGTACTTC. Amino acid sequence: CAWRRGSQETQYF.